This T cell receptor beta chain came from a study of T-cell reconstitution after alpha-beta-depleted transplantation in children. Findings of the study overall: By one year post-transplant, T-cell counts and diversity largely arose from T cells that were newly produced. Surviving recipient T cells and intrathymic progenitors accounted for some patients' high TCRbeta diversity at day 60.

There are many counts of this clonotype. The antigen is unknown. Preparation of the TCRbeta library was carried out with unique molecular identifiers. One entry per CDR3 protein results from TCRdb running MiXCR on the PCR reads. The table shows a few hundred thousand distinct CDR3 sequences, with just over 7.5% occurring only once. The CDR3 totals 14 residues. V was trimmed by 2 bases and J by 1 base, leaving 8 bases between them. Germline CDR1 and CDR2: SGHVS and FQNEAQ. Sequencing used peripheral blood, obtained 360 days after TCRalphabeta/CD19-depleted stem cell transplant. The rearrangement joins TRBV7-8 to TRBJ1-1, with D possibly being TRBD1 (5 bases). The source of this sequence is a female patient aged 2-15 years who had a stem cell transplant for Fanconi anemia, so the T cells may come from the graft donor. The DNA of the CDR3 is TGTGCCAGCAGCTTAAGGGGTGCGAACACTGAAGCTTTCTTT. This translates into CASSLRGANTEAFF.